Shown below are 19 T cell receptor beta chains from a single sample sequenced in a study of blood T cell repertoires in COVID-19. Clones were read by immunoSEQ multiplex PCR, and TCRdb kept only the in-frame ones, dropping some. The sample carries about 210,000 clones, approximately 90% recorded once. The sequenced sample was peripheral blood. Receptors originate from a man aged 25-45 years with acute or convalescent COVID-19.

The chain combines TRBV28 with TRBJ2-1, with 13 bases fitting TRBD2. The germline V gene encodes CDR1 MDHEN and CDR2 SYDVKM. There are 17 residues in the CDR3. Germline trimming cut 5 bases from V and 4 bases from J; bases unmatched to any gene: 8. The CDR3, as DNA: TGTGCCAGCAGTCCAACTAGCGGGGGGGCTTCTTACAATGAGCAGTTCTTC. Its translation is CASSPTSGGASYNEQFF.

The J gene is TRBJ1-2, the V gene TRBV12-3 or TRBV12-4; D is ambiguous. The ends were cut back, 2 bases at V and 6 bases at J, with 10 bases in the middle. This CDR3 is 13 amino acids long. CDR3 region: CASSLYQQDGYTF. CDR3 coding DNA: TGTGCCAGCAGTTTATACCAGCAGGATGGCTACACCTTC.

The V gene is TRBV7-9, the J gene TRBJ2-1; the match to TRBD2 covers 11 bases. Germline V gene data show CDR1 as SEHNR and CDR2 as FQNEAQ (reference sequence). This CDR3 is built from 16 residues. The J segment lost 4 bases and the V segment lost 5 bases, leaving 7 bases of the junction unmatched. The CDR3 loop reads CASSPYTSGGYNEQFF. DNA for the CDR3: TGTGCCAGCAGCCCCTACACTAGCGGGGGTTACAATGAGCAGTTCTTC.

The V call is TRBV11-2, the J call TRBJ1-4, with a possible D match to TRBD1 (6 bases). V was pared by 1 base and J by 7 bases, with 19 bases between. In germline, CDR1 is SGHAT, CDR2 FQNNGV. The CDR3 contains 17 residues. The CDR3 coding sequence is TGTGCCAGCAGCTTAGGCGGGGGGCGCGGATTAGGTGAAAAACTGTTTTTT. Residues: CASSLGGGRGLGEKLFF.

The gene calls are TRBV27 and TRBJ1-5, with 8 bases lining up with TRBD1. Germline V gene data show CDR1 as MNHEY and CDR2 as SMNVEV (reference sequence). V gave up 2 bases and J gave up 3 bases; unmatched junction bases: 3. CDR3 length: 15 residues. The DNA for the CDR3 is TGTGCCAGCAGTTTAACAGGGGGGCCCAATCAGCCCCAGCATTTT. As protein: CASSLTGGPNQPQHF.

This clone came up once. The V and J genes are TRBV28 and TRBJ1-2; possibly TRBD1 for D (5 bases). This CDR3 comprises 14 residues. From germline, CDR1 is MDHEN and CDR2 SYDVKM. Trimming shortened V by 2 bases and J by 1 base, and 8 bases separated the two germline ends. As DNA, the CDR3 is TGTGCCAGCAGTTTAGGGGGGAATAACTATGGCTACACCTTC. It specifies CASSLGGNNYGYTF.

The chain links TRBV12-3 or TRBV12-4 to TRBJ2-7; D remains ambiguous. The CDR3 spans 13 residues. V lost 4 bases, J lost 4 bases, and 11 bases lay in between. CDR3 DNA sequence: TGTGCCAGCAGTTCCCCCGTAGTGTACGAGCAGTACTTC. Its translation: CASSSPVVYEQYF.

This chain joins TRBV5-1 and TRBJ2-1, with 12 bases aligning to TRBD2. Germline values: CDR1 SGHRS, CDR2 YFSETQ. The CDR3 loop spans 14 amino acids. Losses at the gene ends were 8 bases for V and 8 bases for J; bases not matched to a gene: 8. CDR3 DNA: TGCGCCAGTTCCGGGCTAGCGGGGGGGCATGAGCAGTTCTTC. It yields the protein CASSGLAGGHEQFF. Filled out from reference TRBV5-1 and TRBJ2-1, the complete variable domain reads KAGVTQTPRYLIKTRGQQVTLSCSPISGHRSVSWYQQTPGQGLQFLFEYFSETQRNKGNFPGRFSGRQFSNSRSEMNVSTLELGDSALYLCASSGLAGGHEQFFGPGTRLTVL.

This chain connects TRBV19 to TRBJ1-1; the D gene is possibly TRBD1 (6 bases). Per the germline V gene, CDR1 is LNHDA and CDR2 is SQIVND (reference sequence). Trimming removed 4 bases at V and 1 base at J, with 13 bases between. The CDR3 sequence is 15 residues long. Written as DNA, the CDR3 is TGTGCCAGTAGTAACAGGGATCAAGCGAACACTGAAGCTTTCTTT. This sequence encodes CASSNRDQANTEAFF.

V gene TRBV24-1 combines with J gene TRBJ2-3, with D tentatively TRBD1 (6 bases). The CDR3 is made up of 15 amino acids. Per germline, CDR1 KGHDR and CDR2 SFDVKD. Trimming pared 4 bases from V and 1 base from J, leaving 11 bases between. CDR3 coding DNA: TGTGCCACCAGTGACAGGGGATCGGGCACAGATACGCAGTATTTT. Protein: CATSDRGSGTDTQYF.

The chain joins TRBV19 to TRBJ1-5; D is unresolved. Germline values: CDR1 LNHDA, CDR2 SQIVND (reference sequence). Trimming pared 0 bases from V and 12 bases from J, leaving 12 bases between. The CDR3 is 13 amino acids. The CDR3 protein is CASSIEIPGLQHF. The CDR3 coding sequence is TGTGCCAGTAGTATAGAAATCCCAGGACTCCAGCATTTT.

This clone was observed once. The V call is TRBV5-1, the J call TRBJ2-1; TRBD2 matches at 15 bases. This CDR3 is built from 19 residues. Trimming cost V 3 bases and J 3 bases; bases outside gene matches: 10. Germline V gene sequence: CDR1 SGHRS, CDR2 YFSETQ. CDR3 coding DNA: TGCGCCAGCAGCTCCCCGGGACTAGCGGGGGGACAAAACTACAATGAGCAGTTCTTC. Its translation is CASSSPGLAGGQNYNEQFF.

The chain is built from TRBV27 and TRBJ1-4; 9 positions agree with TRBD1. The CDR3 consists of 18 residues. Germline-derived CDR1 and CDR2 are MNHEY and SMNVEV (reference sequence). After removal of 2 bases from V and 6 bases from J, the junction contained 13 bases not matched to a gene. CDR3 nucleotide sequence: TGTGCCAGCAGTTTAAGGACAGGGGCCTCTGGAAGATATGAAAAACTGTTTTTT. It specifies CASSLRTGASGRYEKLFF.

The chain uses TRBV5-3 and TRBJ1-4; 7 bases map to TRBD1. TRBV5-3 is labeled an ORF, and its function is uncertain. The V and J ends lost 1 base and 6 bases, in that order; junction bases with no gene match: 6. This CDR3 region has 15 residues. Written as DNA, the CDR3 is TGTGCCAGAAGCTTGAAGACCCAGGGGGATGAAAAACTGTTTTTT. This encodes CARSLKTQGDEKLFF.

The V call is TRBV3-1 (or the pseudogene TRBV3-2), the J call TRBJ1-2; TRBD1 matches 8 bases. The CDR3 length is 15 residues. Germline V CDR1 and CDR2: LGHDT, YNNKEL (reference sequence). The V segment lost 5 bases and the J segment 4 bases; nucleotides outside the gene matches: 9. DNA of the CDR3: TGTGCCAGCAGCTTCAACGACAGGGGTGGCTATGGCTACACCTTC. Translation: CASSFNDRGGYGYTF.

The CDR3 DNA reads as TGTGCCAGTAGTATTAGAGAGGAGACTGAAGCTTTCTTT. Protein product: CASSIREETEAFF. The chain links TRBV19 to TRBJ1-1; D remains ambiguous. CDR1 is LNHDA and CDR2 is SQIVND in the germline V gene (reference sequence). This CDR3 region has 13 residues. Trimming shortened V by 3 bases and J by 5 bases, and 10 bases separated the two germline ends.

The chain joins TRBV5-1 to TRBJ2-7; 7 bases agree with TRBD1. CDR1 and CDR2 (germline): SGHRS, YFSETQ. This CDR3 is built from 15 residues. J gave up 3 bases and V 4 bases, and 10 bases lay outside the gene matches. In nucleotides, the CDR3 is TGCGCCAGCAGCCAGCAGACAGGGTTTATCTACGAGCAGTACTTC. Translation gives CASSQQTGFIYEQYF.

The CDR3 protein is CASSLYGDRVDGYTF. DNA of the CDR3: TGTGCCAGCAGCTTATATGGGGACAGGGTGGATGGCTACACCTTC. The rearrangement links TRBV7-3 to TRBJ1-2; TRBD1 aligns across 9 bases. Per the germline V gene, CDR1 is SGHTA and CDR2 is FQGTGA. Unmatched junction bases numbered 7, after V lost 2 bases and J lost 6 bases. The CDR3 is 15 residues long.

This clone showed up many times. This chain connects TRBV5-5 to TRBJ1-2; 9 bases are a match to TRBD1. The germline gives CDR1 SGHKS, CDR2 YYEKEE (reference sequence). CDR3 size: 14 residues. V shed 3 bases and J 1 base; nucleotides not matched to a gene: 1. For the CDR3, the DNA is TGTGCCAGCAGCTGGGACAGGGTTAACTATGGCTACACCTTC. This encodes CASSWDRVNYGYTF.